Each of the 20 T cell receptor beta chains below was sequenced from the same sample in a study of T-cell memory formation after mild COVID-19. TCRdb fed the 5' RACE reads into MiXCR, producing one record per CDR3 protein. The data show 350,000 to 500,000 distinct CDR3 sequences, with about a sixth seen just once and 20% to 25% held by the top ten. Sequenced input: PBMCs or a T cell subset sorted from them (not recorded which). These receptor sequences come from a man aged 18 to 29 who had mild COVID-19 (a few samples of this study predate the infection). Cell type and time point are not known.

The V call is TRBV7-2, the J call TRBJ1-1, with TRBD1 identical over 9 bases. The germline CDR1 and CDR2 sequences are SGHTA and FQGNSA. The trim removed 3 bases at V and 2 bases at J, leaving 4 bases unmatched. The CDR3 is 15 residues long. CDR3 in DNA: TGTGCCAGCAGCTTCCGGACAGGGGAAAACACTGAAGCTTTCTTT. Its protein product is CASSFRTGENTEAFF.

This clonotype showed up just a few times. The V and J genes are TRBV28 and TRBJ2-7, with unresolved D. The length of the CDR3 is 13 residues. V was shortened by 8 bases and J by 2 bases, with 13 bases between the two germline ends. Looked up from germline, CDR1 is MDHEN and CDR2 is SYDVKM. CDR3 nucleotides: TGTGCCAGCTTTCTAGGCGGAGCCTACGAGCAGTACTTC. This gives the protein CASFLGGAYEQYF.

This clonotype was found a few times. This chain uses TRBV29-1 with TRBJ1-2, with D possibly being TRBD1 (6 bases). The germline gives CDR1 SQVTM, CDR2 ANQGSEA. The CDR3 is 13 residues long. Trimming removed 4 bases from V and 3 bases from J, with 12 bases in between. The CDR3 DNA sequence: TGCAGCGTTGCGAAGGCAGGGGACTATGGCTACACCTTC. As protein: CSVAKAGDYGYTF.

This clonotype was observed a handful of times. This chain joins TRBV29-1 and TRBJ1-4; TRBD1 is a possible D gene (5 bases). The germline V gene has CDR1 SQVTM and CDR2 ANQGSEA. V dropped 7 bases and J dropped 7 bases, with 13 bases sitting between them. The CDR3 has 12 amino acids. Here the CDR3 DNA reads TGCAGCGCGACAGAAGAGGGTGAAAAACTGTTTTTT. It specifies CSATEEGEKLFF.

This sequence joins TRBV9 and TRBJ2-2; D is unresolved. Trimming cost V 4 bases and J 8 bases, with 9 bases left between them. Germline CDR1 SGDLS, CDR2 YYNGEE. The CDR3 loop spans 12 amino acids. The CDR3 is CASSKGRGELFF. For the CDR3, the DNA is TGTGCCAGCAGCAAAGGACGTGGGGAGCTGTTTTTT.

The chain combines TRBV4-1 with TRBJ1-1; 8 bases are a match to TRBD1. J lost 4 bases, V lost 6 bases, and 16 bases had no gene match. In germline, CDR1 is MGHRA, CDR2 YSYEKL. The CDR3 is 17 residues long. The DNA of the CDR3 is TGCGCCAGCAGGCCCGGCGGACAGTTTACAGGGGGCACTGAAGCTTTCTTT. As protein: CASRPGGQFTGGTEAFF.

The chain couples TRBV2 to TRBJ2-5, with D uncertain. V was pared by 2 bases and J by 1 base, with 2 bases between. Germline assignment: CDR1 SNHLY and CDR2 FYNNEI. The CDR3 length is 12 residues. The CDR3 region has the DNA TGTGCCAGCAGTGAATTCCAAGAGACCCAGTACTTC. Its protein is CASSEFQETQYF.

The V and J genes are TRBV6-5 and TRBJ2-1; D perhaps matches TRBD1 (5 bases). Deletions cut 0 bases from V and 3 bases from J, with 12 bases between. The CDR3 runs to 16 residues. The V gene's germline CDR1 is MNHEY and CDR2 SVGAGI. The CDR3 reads CASSYSRQGHYNEQFF. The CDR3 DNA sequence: TGTGCCAGCAGTTACTCCAGGCAGGGCCACTACAATGAGCAGTTCTTC.

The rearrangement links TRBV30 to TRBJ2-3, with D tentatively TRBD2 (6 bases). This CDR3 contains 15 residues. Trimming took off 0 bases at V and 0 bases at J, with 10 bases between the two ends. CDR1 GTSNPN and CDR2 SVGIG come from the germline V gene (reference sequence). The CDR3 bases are TGTGCCTGGAGTGTGGGCGGGACTAGCACAGATACGCAGTATTTT. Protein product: CAWSVGGTSTDTQYF.

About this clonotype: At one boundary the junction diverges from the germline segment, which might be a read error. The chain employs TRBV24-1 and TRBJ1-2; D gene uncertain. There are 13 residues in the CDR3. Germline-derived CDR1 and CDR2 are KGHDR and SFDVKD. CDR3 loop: CATSDPLKDGYTF. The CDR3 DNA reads TGTGCAACCAGTGACCCCCTAAAGGATGGCTACACCTTC.

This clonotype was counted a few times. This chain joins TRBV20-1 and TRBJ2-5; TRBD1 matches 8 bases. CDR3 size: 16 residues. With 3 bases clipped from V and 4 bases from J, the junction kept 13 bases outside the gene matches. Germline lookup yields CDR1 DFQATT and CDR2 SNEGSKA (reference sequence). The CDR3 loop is CSASTWTGRGGETQYF. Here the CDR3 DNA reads TGCAGTGCTAGTACATGGACAGGGCGAGGAGGAGAGACCCAGTACTTC.

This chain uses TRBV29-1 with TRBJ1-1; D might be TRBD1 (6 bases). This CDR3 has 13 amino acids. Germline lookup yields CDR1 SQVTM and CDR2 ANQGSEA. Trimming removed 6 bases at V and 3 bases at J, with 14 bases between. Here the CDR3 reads CSVGGGAHTEAFF. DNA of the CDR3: TGCAGCGTGGGAGGGGGGGCGCACACTGAAGCTTTCTTT.

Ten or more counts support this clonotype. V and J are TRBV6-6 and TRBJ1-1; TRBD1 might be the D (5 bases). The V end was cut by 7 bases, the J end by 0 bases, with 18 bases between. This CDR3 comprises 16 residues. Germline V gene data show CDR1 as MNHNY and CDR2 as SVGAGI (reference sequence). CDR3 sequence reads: CASKDRTQLMNTEAFF. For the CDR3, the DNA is TGTGCCAGCAAAGATAGGACACAGCTCATGAACACTGAAGCTTTCTTT.

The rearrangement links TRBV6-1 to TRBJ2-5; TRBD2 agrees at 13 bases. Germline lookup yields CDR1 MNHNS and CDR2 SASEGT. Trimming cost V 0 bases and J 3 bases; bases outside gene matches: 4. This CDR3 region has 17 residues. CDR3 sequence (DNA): TGTGCCAGCAGTGAAGCCGTACTAGCGGGAGGGAAAGAGACCCAGTACTTC. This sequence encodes CASSEAVLAGGKETQYF.

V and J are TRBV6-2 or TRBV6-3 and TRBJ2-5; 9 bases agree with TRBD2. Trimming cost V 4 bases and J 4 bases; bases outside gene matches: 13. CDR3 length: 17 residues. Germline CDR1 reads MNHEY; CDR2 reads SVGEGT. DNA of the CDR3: TGTGCCAGCAGTTCTTCCCCTAGCGGGGCAGGGTTAGAGACCCAGTACTTC. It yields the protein CASSSSPSGAGLETQYF.

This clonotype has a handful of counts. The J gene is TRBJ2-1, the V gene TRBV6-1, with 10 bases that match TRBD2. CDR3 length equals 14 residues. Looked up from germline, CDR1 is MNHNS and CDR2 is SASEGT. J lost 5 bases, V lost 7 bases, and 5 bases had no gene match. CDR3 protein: CASTVLAGHNEQFF. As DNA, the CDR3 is TGTGCCAGCACAGTACTAGCGGGGCACAATGAGCAGTTCTTC.

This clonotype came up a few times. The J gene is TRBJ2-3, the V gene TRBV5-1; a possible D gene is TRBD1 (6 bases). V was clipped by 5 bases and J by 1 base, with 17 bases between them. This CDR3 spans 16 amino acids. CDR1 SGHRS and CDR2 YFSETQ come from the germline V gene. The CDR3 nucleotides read TGCGCCAGCAGGATACCCTTCGAGGGGGGCACAGATACGCAGTATTTT. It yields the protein CASRIPFEGGTDTQYF. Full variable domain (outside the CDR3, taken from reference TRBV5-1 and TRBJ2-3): KAGVTQTPRYLIKTRGQQVTLSCSPISGHRSVSWYQQTPGQGLQFLFEYFSETQRNKGNFPGRFSGRQFSNSRSEMNVSTLELGDSALYLCASRIPFEGGTDTQYFGPGTRLTVL.

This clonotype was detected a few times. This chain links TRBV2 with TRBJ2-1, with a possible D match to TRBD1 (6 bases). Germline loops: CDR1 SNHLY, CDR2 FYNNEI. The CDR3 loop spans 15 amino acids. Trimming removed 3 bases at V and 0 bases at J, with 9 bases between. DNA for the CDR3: TGTGCCAGCAGTGAGTCCAGGGGCTCCTACAATGAGCAGTTCTTC. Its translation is CASSESRGSYNEQFF. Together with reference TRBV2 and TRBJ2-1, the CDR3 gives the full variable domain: EPEVTQTPSHQVTQMGQEVILRCVPISNHLYFYWYRQILGQKVEFLVSFYNNEISEKSEIFDDQFSVERPDGSNFTLKIRSTKLEDSAMYFCASSESRGSYNEQFFGPGTRLTVL.

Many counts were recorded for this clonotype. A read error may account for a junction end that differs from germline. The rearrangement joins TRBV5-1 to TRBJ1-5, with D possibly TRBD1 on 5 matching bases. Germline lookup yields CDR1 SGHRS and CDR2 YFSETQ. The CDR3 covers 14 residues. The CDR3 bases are TGTGCCAGCAGCTTGCAGGGCGGGAATCAGCCCCAGCATTTT. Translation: CASSLQGGNQPQHF.

CDR3 sequence reads: CAISPLGGGVDTEAFF. For the CDR3, the DNA is TGTGCCATCAGTCCGCTAGGTGGGGGCGTAGACACTGAAGCTTTCTTT. The chain carries TRBV10-3 and TRBJ1-1; a weak D match, TRBD1 (6 bases). Germline CDR1 and CDR2: ENHRY and SYGVKD. This CDR3 is 16 amino acids long. Trimming took 5 bases from V and 3 from J, leaving 19 bases between them.